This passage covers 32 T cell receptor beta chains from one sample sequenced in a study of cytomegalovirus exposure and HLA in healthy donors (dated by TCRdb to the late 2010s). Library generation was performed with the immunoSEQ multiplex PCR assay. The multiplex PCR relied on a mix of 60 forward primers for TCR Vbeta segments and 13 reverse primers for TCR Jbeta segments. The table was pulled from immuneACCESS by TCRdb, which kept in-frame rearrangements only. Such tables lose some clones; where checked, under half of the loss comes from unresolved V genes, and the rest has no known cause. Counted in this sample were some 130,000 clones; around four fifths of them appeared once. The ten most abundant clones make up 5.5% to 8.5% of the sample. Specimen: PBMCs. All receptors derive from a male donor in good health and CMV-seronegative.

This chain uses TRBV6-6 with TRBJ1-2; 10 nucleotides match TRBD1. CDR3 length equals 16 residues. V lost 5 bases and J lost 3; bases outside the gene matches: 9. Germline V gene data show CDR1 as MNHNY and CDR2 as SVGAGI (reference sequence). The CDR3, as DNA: TGTGCCAGCAGTCTTCGGACAGGGGGAGCAGACTATGGCTACACCTTC. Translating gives CASSLRTGGADYGYTF.

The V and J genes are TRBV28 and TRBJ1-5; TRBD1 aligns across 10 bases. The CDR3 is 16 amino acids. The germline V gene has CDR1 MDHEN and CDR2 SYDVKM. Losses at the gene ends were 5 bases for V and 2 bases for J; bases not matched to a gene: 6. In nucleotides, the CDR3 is TGTGCCAGCAGTCATGGGGACAGGGGTGGCAATCAGCCCCAGCATTTT. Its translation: CASSHGDRGGNQPQHF.

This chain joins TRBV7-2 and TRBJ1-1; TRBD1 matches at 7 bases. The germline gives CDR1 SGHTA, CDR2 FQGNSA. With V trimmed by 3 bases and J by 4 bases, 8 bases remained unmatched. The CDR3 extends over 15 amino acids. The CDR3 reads CASSFRNRGGTEAFF. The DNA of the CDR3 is TGTGCCAGCAGCTTTAGGAACAGGGGCGGCACTGAAGCTTTCTTT. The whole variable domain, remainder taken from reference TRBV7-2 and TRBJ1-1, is GAGVSQSPSNKVTEKGKDVELRCDPISGHTALYWYRQSLGQGLEFLIYFQGNSAPDKSGLPSDRFSAERTGGSVSTLTIQRTQQEDSAVYLCASSFRNRGGTEAFFGQGTRLTVV.

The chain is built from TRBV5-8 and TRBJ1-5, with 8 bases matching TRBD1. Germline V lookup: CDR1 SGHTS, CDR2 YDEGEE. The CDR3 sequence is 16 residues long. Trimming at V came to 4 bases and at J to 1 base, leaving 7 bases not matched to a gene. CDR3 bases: TGTGCCAGCAGCCCCGGGACAGGAATCAGCAATCAGCCCCAGCATTTT. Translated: CASSPGTGISNQPQHF.

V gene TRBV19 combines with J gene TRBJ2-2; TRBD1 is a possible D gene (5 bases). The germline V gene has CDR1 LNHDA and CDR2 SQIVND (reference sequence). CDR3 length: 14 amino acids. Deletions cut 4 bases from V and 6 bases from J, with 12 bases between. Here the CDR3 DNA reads TGTGCCAGTAGTAGCAGGGCAACCTCCGGGGAGCTGTTTTTT. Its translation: CASSSRATSGELFF.

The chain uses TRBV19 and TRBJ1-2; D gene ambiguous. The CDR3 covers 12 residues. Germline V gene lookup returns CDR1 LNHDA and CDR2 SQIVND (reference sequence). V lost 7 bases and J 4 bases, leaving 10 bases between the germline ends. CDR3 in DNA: TGTGCCAGTACCCCCCGGGGCTATGGCTACACCTTC. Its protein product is CASTPRGYGYTF.

The CDR3 is CASKAPRDEQFF. The DNA for the CDR3 is TGTGCCTCAAAGGCACCCCGGGATGAGCAGTTCTTC. The gene calls are TRBV6-5 and TRBJ2-1; D gene uncertain. V was clipped by 11 bases and J by 8 bases, with 16 bases between them. Germline CDR1 and CDR2: MNHEY and SVGAGI. The CDR3 consists of 12 residues.

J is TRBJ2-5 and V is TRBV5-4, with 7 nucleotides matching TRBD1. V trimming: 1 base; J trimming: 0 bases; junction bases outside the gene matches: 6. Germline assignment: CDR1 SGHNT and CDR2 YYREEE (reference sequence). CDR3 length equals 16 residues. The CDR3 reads CASSLLGTVYQETQYF. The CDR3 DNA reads TGTGCCAGCAGCTTGTTGGGGACAGTATACCAAGAGACCCAGTACTTC.

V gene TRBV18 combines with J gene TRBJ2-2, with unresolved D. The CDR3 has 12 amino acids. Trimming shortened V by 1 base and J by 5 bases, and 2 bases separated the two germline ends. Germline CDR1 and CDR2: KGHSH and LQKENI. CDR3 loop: CASSPLTGELFF. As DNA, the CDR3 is TGTGCCAGCTCACCACTAACCGGGGAGCTGTTTTTT.

CDR3 nucleotides: TGTGCCAGCAGCGTAGGGGACAGGGATCAGCCCCAGCATTTT. Its translation is CASSVGDRDQPQHF. The V call is TRBV9, the J call TRBJ1-5; 9 bases map to TRBD1. The CDR3 sequence is 14 residues long. J gave up 5 bases and V 0 bases, and 0 bases lay outside the gene matches. The V gene's germline CDR1 is SGDLS and CDR2 YYNGEE.

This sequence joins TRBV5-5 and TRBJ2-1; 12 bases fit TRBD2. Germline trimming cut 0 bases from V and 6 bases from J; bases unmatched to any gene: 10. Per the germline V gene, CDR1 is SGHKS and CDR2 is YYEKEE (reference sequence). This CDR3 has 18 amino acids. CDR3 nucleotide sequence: TGTGCCAGCAGCTTGGGACTAGCGGGAGCGGGTGTGGGCAATGAGCAGTTCTTC. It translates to CASSLGLAGAGVGNEQFF.

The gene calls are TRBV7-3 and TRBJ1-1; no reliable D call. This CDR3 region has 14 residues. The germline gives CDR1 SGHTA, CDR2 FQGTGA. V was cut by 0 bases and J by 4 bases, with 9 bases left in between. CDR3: CASSLTGGFTEAFF. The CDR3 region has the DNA TGTGCCAGCAGCTTAACGGGAGGCTTCACTGAAGCTTTCTTT.

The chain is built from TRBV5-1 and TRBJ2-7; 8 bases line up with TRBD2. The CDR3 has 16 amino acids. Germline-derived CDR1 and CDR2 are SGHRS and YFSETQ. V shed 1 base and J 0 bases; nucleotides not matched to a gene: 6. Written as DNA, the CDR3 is TGCGCCAGCAGCTTGTACGGGGGGGCCATCTCCTACGAGCAGTACTTC. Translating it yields CASSLYGGAISYEQYF.

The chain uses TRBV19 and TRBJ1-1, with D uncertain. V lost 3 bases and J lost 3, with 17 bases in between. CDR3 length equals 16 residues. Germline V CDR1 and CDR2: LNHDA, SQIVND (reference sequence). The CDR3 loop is CASSILLWVADTEAFF. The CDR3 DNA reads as TGTGCCAGTAGTATCCTTCTTTGGGTGGCGGACACTGAAGCTTTCTTT. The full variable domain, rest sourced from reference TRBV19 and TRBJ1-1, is DGGITQSPKYLFRKEGQNVTLSCEQNLNHDAMYWYRQDPGQGLRLIYYSQIVNDFQKGDIAEGYSVSREKKESFPLTVTSAQKNPTAFYLCASSILLWVADTEAFFGQGTRLTVV.

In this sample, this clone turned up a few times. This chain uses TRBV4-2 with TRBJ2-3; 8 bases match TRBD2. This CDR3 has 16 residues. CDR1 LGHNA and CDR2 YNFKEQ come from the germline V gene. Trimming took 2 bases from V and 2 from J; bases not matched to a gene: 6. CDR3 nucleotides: TGTGCCAGCAGCCAACGTTCCGGGAGGGCCACAGATACGCAGTATTTT. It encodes CASSQRSGRATDTQYF.

CDR3 residues: CASSHVGTYEQYF. CDR3 in DNA: TGTGCCAGCAGCCACGTTGGTACTTACGAGCAGTACTTC. The V call is TRBV4-2, the J call TRBJ2-7; D ambiguous. The ends were cut back, 3 bases at V and 4 bases at J, with 10 bases in the middle. The CDR3 loop spans 13 amino acids. CDR1 is LGHNA and CDR2 is YNFKEQ in the germline V gene.

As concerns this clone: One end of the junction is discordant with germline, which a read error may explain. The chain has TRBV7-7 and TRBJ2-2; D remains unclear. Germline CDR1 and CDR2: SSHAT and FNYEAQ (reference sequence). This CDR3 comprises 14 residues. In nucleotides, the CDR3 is TGTGCTAGCAGCTTGGTCGGGAACACCGGGGAGCTGTTTTTT. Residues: CASSLVGNTGELFF.

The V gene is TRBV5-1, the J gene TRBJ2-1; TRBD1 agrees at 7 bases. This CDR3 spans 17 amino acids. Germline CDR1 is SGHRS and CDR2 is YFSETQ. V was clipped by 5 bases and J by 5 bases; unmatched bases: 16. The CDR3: CASRHRRQGSSDNEQFF. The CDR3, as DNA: TGCGCCAGCAGACATCGCCGACAGGGATCTTCAGACAATGAGCAGTTCTTC.

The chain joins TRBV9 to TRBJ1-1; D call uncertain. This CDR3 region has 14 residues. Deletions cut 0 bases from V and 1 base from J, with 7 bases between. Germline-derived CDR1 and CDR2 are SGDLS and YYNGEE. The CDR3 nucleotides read TGTGCCAGCAGCGTAGGTCCAGAGAACACTGAAGCTTTCTTT. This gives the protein CASSVGPENTEAFF.

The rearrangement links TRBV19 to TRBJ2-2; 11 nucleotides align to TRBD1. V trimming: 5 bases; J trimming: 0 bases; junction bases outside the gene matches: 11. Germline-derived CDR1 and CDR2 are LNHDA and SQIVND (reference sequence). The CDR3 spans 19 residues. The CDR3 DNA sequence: TGTGCCAGTAGTTGGACCGGGACAGGGGGGACCGCGAACACCGGGGAGCTGTTTTTT. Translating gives CASSWTGTGGTANTGELFF.

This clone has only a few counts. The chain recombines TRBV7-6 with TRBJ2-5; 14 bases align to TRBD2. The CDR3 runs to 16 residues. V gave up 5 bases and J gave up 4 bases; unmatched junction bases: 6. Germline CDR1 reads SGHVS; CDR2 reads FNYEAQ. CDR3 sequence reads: CASSTKTSGRVETQYF. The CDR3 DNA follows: TGTGCCAGCAGCACAAAGACTAGCGGGAGGGTAGAGACCCAGTACTTC.

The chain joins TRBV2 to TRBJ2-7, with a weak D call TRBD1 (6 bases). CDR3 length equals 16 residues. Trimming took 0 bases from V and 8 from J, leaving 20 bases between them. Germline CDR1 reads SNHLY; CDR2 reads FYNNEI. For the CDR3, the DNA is TGTGCCAGCAGTGAAGCGCTTCAGTTAGGGGGAGAAAAGCAGTACTTC. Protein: CASSEALQLGGEKQYF.

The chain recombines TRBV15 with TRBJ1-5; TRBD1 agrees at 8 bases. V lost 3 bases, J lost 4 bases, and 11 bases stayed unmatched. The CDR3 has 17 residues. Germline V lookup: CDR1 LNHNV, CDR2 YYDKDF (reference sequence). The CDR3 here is CATSRVATGALNQPQHF. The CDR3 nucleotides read TGTGCCACCAGCAGGGTTGCGACAGGGGCACTTAATCAGCCCCAGCATTTT.

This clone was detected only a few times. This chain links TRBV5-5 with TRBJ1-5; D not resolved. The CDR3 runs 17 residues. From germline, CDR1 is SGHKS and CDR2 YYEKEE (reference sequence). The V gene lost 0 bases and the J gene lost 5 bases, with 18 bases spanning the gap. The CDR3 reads CASSLVALLGRDQPQHF. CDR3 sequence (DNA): TGTGCCAGCAGCTTGGTTGCGCTTCTTGGGAGGGATCAGCCCCAGCATTTT.

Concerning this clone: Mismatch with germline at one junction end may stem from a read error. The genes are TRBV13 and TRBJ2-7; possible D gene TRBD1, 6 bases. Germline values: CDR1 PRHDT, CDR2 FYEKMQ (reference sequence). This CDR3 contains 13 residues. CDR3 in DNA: TGTGCCAGCAGCTTACAGGGGACCTACGGGCAGTACTTC. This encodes CASSLQGTYGQYF.

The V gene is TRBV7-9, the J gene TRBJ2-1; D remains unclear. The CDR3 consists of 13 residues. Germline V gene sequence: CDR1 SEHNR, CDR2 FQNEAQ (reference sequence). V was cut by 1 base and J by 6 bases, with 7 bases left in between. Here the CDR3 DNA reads TGTGCCAGCAGCTTAGACGGGTCCAATGAGCAGTTCTTC. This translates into CASSLDGSNEQFF.

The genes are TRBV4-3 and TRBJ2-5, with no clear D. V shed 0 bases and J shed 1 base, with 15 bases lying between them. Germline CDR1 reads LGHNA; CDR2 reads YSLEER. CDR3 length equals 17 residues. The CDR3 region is CASSQESRGSSQETQYF. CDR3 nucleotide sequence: TGCGCCAGCAGCCAAGAAAGCCGCGGCAGTAGCCAAGAGACCCAGTACTTC.

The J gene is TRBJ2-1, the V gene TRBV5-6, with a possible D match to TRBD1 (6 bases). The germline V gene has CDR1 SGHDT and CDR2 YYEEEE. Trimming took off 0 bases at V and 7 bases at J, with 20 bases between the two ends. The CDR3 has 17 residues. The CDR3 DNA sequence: TGTGCCAGCAGCTTGGCCGGGACCGGGACAACAAGAAATGAGCAGTTCTTC. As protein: CASSLAGTGTTRNEQFF.

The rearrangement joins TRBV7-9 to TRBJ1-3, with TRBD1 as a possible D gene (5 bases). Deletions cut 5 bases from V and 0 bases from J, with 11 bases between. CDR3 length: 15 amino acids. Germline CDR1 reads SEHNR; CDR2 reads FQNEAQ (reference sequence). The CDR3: CASSPKGFSGNTIYF. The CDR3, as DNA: TGTGCCAGCAGCCCCAAGGGGTTCTCTGGAAACACCATATATTTT.

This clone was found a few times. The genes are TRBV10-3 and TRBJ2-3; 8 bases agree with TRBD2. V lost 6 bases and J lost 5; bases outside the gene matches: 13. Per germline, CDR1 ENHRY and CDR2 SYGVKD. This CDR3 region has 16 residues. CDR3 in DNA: TGTGCCATCAGCCCCGGGACTAGGGGGAGCGGAGATACGCAGTATTTT. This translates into CAISPGTRGSGDTQYF.

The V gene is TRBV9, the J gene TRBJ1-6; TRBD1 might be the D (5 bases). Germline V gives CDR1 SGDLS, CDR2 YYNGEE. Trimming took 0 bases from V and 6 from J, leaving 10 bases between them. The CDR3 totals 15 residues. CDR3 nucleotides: TGTGCCAGCAGCGTAGCAACAGGAGTTAATTCACCCCTCCACTTT. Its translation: CASSVATGVNSPLHF. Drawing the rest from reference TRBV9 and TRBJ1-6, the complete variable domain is DSGVTQTPKHLITATGQRVTLRCSPRSGDLSVYWYQQSLDQGLQFLIQYYNGEERAKGNILERFSAQQFPDLHSELNLSSLELGDSALYFCASSVATGVNSPLHFGNGTRLTVT.

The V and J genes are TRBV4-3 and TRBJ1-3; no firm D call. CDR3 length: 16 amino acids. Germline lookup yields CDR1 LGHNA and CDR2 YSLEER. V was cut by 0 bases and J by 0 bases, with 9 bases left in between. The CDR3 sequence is CASSQDHHSSGNTIYF. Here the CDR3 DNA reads TGCGCCAGCAGCCAAGATCACCATAGCTCTGGAAACACCATATATTTT.